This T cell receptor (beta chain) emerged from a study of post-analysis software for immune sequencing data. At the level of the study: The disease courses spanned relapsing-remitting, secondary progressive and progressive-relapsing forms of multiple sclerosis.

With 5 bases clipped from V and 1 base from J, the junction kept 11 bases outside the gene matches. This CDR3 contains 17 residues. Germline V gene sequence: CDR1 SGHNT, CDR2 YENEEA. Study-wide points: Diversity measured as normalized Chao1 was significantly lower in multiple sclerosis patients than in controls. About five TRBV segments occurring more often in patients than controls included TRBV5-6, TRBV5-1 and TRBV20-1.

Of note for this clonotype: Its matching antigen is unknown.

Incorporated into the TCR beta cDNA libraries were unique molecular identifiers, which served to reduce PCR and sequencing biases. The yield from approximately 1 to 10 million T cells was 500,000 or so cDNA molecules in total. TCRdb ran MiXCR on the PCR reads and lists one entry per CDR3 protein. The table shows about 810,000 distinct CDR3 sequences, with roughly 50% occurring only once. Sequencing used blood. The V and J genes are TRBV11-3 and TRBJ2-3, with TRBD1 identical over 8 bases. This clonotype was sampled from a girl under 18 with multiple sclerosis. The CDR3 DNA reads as TGTGCCAGCAGCCCGAGACAGGGGAAGAGAGGCACAGATACGCAGTATTTT. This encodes CASSPRQGKRGTDTQYF.